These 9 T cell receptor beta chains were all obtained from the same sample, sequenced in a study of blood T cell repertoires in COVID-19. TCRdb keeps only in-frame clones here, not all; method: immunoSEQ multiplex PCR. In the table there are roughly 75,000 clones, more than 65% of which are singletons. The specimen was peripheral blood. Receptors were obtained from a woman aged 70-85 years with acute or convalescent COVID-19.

The CDR3 DNA is TGTGCCAGCAGCTTAGTCGGGGTGAACACTGAAGCTTTCTTT. The encoded protein is CASSLVGVNTEAFF. The chain is built from TRBV7-8 and TRBJ1-1; D is uncertain. This CDR3 is built from 14 residues. The V gene's germline CDR1 is SGHVS and CDR2 FQNEAQ. V lost 1 base and J 0 bases, leaving 6 bases between the germline ends.

CDR3 sequence (DNA): TGTGCCAGCAGCTTGAGGACAGGGGAGTACAATGAGCAGTTCTTC. It codes for CASSLRTGEYNEQFF. V usage is TRBV5-4 and J usage is TRBJ2-1; 9 bases match TRBD1. V trimming: 1 base; J trimming: 4 bases; junction bases outside the gene matches: 3. The V gene's germline CDR1 is SGHNT and CDR2 YYREEE (reference sequence). This CDR3 is built from 15 residues.

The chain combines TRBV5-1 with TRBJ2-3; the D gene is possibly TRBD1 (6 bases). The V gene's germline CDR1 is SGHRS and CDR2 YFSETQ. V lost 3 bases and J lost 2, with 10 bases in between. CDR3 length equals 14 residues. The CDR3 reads CASSSGQPTDTQYF. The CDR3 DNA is TGCGCCAGCAGCTCCGGACAGCCCACAGATACGCAGTATTTT.

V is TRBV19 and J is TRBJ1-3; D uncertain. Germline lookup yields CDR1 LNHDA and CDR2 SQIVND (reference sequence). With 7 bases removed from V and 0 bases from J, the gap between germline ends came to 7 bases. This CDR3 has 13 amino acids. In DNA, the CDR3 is TGTGCCAGTATCCCTTACTCTGGAAACACCATATATTTT. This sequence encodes CASIPYSGNTIYF.

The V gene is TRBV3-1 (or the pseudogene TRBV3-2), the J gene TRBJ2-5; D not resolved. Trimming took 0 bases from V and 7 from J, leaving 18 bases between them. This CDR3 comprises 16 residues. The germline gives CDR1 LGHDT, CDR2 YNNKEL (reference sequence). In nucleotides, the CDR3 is TGTGCCAGCAGCCAAGAACGGCAGGATACCAGTGGGACCCAGTACTTC. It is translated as CASSQERQDTSGTQYF.

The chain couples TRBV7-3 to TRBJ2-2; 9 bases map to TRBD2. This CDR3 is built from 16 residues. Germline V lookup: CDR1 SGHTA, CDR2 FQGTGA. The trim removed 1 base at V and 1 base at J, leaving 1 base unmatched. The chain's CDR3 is CASSLNSGGNTGELFF. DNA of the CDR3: TGTGCCAGCAGCTTAAATAGCGGGGGGAACACCGGGGAGCTGTTTTTT.

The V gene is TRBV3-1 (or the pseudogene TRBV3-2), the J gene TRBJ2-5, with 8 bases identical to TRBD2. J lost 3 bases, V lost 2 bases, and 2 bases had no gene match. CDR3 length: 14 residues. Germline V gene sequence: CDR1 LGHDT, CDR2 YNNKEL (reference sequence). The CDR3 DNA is TGTGCCAGCAGCCAAAGAGCGGGGGAAGAGACCCAGTACTTC. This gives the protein CASSQRAGEETQYF.

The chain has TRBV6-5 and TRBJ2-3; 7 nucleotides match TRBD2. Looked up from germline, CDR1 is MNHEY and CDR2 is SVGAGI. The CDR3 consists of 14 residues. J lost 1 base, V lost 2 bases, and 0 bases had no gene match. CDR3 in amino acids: CASSYSGGTDTQYF. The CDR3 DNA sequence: TGTGCCAGCAGTTACAGCGGGGGCACAGATACGCAGTATTTT.

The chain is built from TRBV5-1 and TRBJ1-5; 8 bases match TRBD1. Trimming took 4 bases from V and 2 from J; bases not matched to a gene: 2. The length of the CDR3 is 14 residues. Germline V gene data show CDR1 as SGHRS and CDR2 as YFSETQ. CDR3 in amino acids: CASSQTGGNQPQHF. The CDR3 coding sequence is TGCGCCAGCAGCCAGACAGGGGGCAATCAGCCCCAGCATTTT.